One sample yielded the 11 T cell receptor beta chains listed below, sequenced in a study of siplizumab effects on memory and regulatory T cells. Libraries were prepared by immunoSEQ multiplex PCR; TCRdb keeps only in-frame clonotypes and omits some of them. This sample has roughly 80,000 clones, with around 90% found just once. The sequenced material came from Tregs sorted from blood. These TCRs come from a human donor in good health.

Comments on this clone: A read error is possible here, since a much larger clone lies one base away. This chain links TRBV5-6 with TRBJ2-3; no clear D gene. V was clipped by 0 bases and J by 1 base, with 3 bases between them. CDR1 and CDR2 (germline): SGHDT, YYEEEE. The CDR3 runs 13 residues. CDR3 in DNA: TGTGCCAGCAGCTTGGGGGGCACAGATACGCAGTATTTT. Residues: CASSLGGTDTQYF. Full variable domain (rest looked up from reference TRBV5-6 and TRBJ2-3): DAGVTQSPTHLIKTRGQQVTLRCSPKSGHDTVSWYQQALGQGPQFIFQYYEEEERQRGNFPDRFSGHQFPNYSSELNVNALLLGDSALYLCASSLGGTDTQYFGPGTRLTVL.

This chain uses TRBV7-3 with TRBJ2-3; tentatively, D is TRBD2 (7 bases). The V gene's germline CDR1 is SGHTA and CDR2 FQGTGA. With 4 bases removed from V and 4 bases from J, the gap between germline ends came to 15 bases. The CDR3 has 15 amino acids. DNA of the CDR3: TGTGCCAGCAGCTCTCGCGGGGGCGGGGCAGATACGCAGTATTTT. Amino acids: CASSSRGGGADTQYF.

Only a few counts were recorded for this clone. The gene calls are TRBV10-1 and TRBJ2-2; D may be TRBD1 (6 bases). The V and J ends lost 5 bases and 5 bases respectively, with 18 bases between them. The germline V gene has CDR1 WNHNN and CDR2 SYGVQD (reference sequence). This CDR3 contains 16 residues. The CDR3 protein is CASSTIQGQGTGELFF. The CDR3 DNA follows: TGCGCCAGCAGTACGATACAGGGTCAGGGGACCGGGGAGCTGTTTTTT.

CDR3 coding DNA: TGTGCCAGCTCACCGCTAGAGAGGGGGCGAGGCTACACCTTC. Amino acids: CASSPLERGRGYTF. The gene calls are TRBV18 and TRBJ1-2; 7 bases fit TRBD1. This CDR3 comprises 14 residues. The germline V gene has CDR1 KGHSH and CDR2 LQKENI. The J segment lost 8 bases and the V segment lost 3 bases, leaving 9 bases of the junction unmatched.

The CDR3 DNA reads TGTGCCAGCACTCGAAACCGGGTCCCGGAATACGAGCAGTACTTC. This codes for CASTRNRVPEYEQYF. This chain links TRBV2 with TRBJ2-5; D gene ambiguous. The DNA end lines up better with TRBJ2-7; the J call may be wrong. The germline V gene encodes CDR1 SNHLY and CDR2 FYNNEI. CDR3 length: 15 residues.

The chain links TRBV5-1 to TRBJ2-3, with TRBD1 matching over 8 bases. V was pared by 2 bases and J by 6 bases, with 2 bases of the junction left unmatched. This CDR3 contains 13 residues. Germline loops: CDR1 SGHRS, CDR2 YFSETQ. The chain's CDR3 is CASSFDRGDTQYF. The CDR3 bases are TGCGCCAGCAGCTTTGACAGGGGTGATACGCAGTATTTT. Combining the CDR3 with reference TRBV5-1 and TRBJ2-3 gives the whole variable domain KAGVTQTPRYLIKTRGQQVTLSCSPISGHRSVSWYQQTPGQGLQFLFEYFSETQRNKGNFPGRFSGRQFSNSRSEMNVSTLELGDSALYLCASSFDRGDTQYFGPGTRLTVL.

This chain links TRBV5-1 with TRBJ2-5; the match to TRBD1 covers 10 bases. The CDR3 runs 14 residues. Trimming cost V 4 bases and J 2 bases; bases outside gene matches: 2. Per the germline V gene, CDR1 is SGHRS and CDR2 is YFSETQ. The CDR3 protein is CASSMGQGQETQYF. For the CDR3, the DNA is TGCGCCAGCAGCATGGGACAGGGGCAAGAGACCCAGTACTTC.

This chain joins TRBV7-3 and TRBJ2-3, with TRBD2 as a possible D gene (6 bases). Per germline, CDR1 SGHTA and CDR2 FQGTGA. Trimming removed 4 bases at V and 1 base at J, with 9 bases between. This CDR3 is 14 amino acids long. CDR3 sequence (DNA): TGTGCCAGCAGCTCGGGACTTCGCACAGATACGCAGTATTTT. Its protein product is CASSSGLRTDTQYF.

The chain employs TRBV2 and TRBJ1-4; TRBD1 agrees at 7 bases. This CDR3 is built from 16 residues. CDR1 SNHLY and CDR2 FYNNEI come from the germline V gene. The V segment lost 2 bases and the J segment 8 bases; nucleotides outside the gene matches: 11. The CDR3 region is CASSERRQGRGEKLFF. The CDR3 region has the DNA TGTGCCAGCAGTGAACGGAGACAGGGTAGAGGGGAAAAACTGTTTTTT.

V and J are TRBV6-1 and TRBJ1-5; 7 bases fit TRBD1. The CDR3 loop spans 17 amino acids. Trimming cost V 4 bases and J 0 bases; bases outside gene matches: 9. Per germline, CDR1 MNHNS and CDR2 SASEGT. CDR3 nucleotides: TGTGCCAGCAGTGGGTCGGGACAGACTTTTAGCAATCAGCCCCAGCATTTT. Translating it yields CASSGSGQTFSNQPQHF.

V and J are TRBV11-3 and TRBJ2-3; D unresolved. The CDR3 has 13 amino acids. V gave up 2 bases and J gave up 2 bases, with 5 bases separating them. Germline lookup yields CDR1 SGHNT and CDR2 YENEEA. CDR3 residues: CASSLTYTDTQYF. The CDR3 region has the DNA TGTGCCAGCAGCTTAACGTACACAGATACGCAGTATTTT.